This TCR beta chain is from a study of post-analysis software for immune sequencing data. General study results and limits: Included in a set of roughly five TRBV segments more frequent in patients than controls were TRBV5-6, TRBV5-1 and TRBV20-1. Under F measure analysis, samples from one preparation batch co-clustered strongly. Those with multiple sclerosis, the patient group, showed significantly lower normalized Chao1 diversity than controls.

The germline V gene has CDR1 MGHDK and CDR2 SYGVNS. The V and J ends lost 6 bases and 0 bases, in that order; junction bases with no gene match: 5. The CDR3 totals 16 residues. The TCR beta cDNA libraries contained unique molecular identifiers. TCRdb re-called the PCR reads with MiXCR, one entry per CDR3 protein. The table records almost 700,000 distinct CDR3 sequences, approximately 60% of them present only once. Points on this clonotype: Antigen: not known.

The receptor's source is a girl aged 2 to 10 with multiple sclerosis. Sequencing was performed on blood. The chain links TRBV25-1 to TRBJ2-1, with TRBD1 matching 10 bases. In DNA, the CDR3 is TGTGCCAGCAGCACTTGGACAGGGGGCTCCTACAATGAGCAGTTCTTC. It yields the protein CASSTWTGGSYNEQFF.